This TCR beta chain came from a study of blood T cell repertoires in COVID-19. Germline loops: CDR1 MNHEY, CDR2 SVGAGI. J lost 2 bases, V lost 10 bases, and 4 bases had no gene match. The CDR3 length is 13 residues. Methods used by the authors: Researchers report that nucleated cell counts were estimated from reference gene primer amplification. Here immunoSEQ multiplex PCR was the method, and the copy in TCRdb shows in-frame clones only, minus some. V and J calls and clone size are those listed in that table; D and trimming were worked out from the DNA. The repertoire holds over 250,000 clones, with 80% to 85% as singletons. Grouping used clinical history reported by participants in a survey and questionnaire.

What was sequenced was PBMCs or T cells enriched from blood (not recorded which). This receptor was identified in a man aged 40-55 years who had been exposed to COVID-19. The genes are TRBV6-5 and TRBJ1-1, with 10 bases lining up with TRBD1. As DNA, the CDR3 is TGTGCCATTAGACAGGGGGCAAACACTGAAGCTTTCTTT. Translating gives CAIRQGANTEAFF.